These 14 T cell receptor beta chains were sequenced from one sample in a study of CD8 T cells in Susac syndrome. RNA, at about 0.5 to 1 ug, was reverse transcribed with random hexamers. TCRdb reanalysed the immunoSEQ multiplex PCR reads using MiXCR and keeps one entry per CDR3 protein. The repertoire consists of about 200,000 distinct CDR3 sequences, with over 90% occurring once and the leading ten covering under 0.095%. Source material: CD4+ T cells from PBMCs. The receptors here all came from a human donor with multiple sclerosis.

The V call is TRBV20-1, the J call TRBJ1-5, with 7 bases that match TRBD1. Germline V gives CDR1 DFQATT, CDR2 SNEGSKA (reference sequence). The V and J ends lost 5 bases and 0 bases, in that order; junction bases with no gene match: 4. The CDR3 runs to 14 residues. The DNA of the CDR3 is TGCAGTGCTTTGGACAGGCTTAGCAATCAGCCCCAGCATTTT. Translation gives CSALDRLSNQPQHF.

The chain joins TRBV30 to TRBJ1-1; TRBD1 might be the D (5 bases). The CDR3 extends over 10 amino acids. V lost 3 bases and J 10 bases, leaving 9 bases between the germline ends. Germline V CDR1 and CDR2: GTSNPN, SVGIG (reference sequence). The CDR3 sequence: CAWRGAGAFF. CDR3 nucleotides: TGTGCCTGGAGAGGGGCGGGAGCTTTCTTT.

V gene TRBV6-4 combines with J gene TRBJ1-2; TRBD1 agrees at 12 bases. The germline V gene encodes CDR1 MRHNA and CDR2 SNTAGT. J gave up 6 bases and V 6 bases, and 5 bases lay outside the gene matches. The CDR3 has 14 amino acids. Here the CDR3 DNA reads TGTGCCAGCAGCATGGGACAGGGGGCTAATGGCTACACCTTC. This translates into CASSMGQGANGYTF.

The genes are TRBV7-6 and TRBJ2-1; D could derive from TRBD1 or TRBD2 (7 bases each). The ends were cut back, 2 bases at V and 7 bases at J, with 18 bases in the middle. The CDR3 is made up of 16 amino acids. CDR1 and CDR2 (germline): SGHVS, FNYEAQ. Here the CDR3 DNA reads TGTGCCAGCAGCTTAAGGACAGGACTAGGTCGGAATGAGCAGTTCTTC. Its translation: CASSLRTGLGRNEQFF.

V usage is TRBV27 and J usage is TRBJ2-3, with D unresolved. Trimming took off 3 bases at V and 2 bases at J, with 9 bases between the two ends. The CDR3 has 14 residues. Germline CDR1 and CDR2: MNHEY and SMNVEV (reference sequence). The CDR3 DNA reads TGTGCCAGCAGTTTTGGCTTTCACACAGATACGCAGTATTTT. Its protein product is CASSFGFHTDTQYF.

V usage is TRBV20-1 and J usage is TRBJ1-2, with unresolved D. CDR3 length: 11 residues. Germline V gene sequence: CDR1 DFQATT, CDR2 SNEGSKA (reference sequence). CDR3 loop: CRPGGNYGYTF. The CDR3 bases are TGCAGACCTGGTGGAAACTATGGCTACACCTTC.

The chain employs TRBV2 and TRBJ2-7, with 8 bases aligning to TRBD2. Germline V gene data show CDR1 as SNHLY and CDR2 as FYNNEI. The CDR3 spans 14 residues. Germline trimming cut 7 bases from V and 3 bases from J; bases unmatched to any gene: 8. The CDR3 sequence is CASKLAVGVYEQYF. Written as DNA, the CDR3 is TGTGCCAGCAAACTAGCGGTCGGGGTCTACGAGCAGTACTTC.

The genes are TRBV24-1 and TRBJ2-5; 13 bases agree with TRBD2. The V segment lost 4 bases and the J segment 7 bases; nucleotides outside the gene matches: 5. The CDR3 runs to 15 residues. The germline CDR1 and CDR2 sequences are KGHDR and SFDVKD. As DNA, the CDR3 is TGTGCCACCAGTGAACTAGCGGGAGGGCCAGGGACCCAGTACTTC. It translates to CATSELAGGPGTQYF.

The chain combines TRBV30 with TRBJ2-5; D uncertain. The CDR3 has 13 residues. CDR1 and CDR2 (germline): GTSNPN, SVGIG (reference sequence). The V end lost 1 base, the J end lost 5 bases, and 11 bases lay between the germline ends. The CDR3, as DNA: TGTGCCTGGAGTGAGGCTCATTGGGAGACCCAGTACTTC. Residues: CAWSEAHWETQYF. Complete variable domain (other parts from reference TRBV30 and TRBJ2-5): SQTIHQWPATLVQPVGSPLSLECTVEGTSNPNLYWYRQAAGRGLQLLFYSVGIGQISSEVPQNLSASRPQDRQFILSSKKLLLSDSGFYLCAWSEAHWETQYFGPGTRLLVL.

The V gene is TRBV18, the J gene TRBJ2-1; the D gene is possibly TRBD2 (6 bases). Germline V gives CDR1 KGHSH, CDR2 LQKENI. Trimming stripped 3 bases from V and 6 bases from J, with 12 bases between. This CDR3 is built from 14 residues. The CDR3 loop reads CASSPSGLSNEQFF. CDR3 nucleotides: TGTGCCAGCTCACCTTCGGGACTTAGCAATGAGCAGTTCTTC.

This chain links TRBV30 with TRBJ2-5; D not resolved. Deletions cut 1 base from V and 5 bases from J, with 14 bases between. The CDR3 has 14 amino acids. The germline V gene has CDR1 GTSNPN and CDR2 SVGIG (reference sequence). The CDR3 bases are TGTGCCTGGAGTGGGGTAAATCTCCGGGAGACCCAGTACTTC. This codes for CAWSGVNLRETQYF.

The sample holds one count of this clonotype. The chain carries TRBV12-3 or TRBV12-4 and TRBJ1-2, with D perhaps TRBD1 (6 bases). The CDR3 runs 13 residues. V was clipped by 6 bases and J by 4 bases, with 12 bases between them. Written as DNA, the CDR3 is TGTGCCAGCAGGGCGACAGGTTCCTATGGCTACACCTTC. Translating gives CASRATGSYGYTF.

The chain recombines TRBV14 with TRBJ1-2; D is undetermined. V shed 3 bases and J shed 2 bases, with 7 bases lying between them. Germline V lookup: CDR1 SGHDN, CDR2 FVKESK. This CDR3 has 13 amino acids. CDR3 nucleotide sequence: TGTGCCAGCAGCCAGTGGAGGAACTATGGCTACACCTTC. Translated, it gives CASSQWRNYGYTF.

The chain uses TRBV20-1 and TRBJ2-5, with D unclear. Trimming stripped 8 bases from V and 2 bases from J, with 12 bases between. Per the germline V gene, CDR1 is DFQATT and CDR2 is SNEGSKA (reference sequence). The CDR3 contains 12 residues. The CDR3 spells CSPGRNQETQYF. The CDR3 nucleotides are TGCAGTCCAGGACGGAATCAAGAGACCCAGTACTTC.